Below are 16 T cell receptor beta chains sequenced from a single sample in a study of cytomegalovirus exposure and HLA in healthy donors. Vbeta (60) and Jbeta (13) primers were used in the PCR. Data came from immunoSEQ multiplex PCR; TCRdb stores just in-frame clones and leaves some out. The sample includes 150,000 to 200,000 clones, 84% of them seen just once. Source material: PBMCs. The receptors stem from a man between 50 and 59 years old in good health and CMV-seropositive.

The chain joins TRBV5-1 to TRBJ2-1; the match to TRBD2 covers 7 bases. J lost 5 bases, V lost 1 base, and 12 bases had no gene match. The germline gives CDR1 SGHRS, CDR2 YFSETQ. The CDR3 sequence is 17 residues long. The CDR3, as DNA: TGCGCCAGCAGCTTGCCTTTTATTAGACTAGCAGACAATGAGCAGTTCTTC. It specifies CASSLPFIRLADNEQFF.

The rearrangement links TRBV14 to TRBJ1-1; TRBD1 agrees at 7 bases. The CDR3 extends over 14 amino acids. Unmatched junction bases numbered 7, after V lost 2 bases and J lost 7 bases. Looked up from germline, CDR1 is SGHDN and CDR2 is FVKESK. The CDR3 sequence: CASSQQATGVEAFF. CDR3 coding DNA: TGTGCCAGCAGCCAACAGGCCACAGGGGTTGAAGCTTTCTTT.

CDR3 protein: CASSLQTGEGYTF. CDR3 DNA: TGTGCCAGCAGCTTACAAACAGGGGAAGGCTACACCTTC. The chain couples TRBV7-2 to TRBJ1-2, with 7 bases aligning to TRBD1. The CDR3 totals 13 residues. Germline CDR1 SGHTA, CDR2 FQGNSA. Unmatched junction bases numbered 5, after V lost 2 bases and J lost 8 bases.

This chain links TRBV6-1 with TRBJ2-1, with 8 bases matching TRBD1. J gave up 14 bases and V 2 bases, and 17 bases lay outside the gene matches. This CDR3 comprises 16 residues. In germline, CDR1 is MNHNS, CDR2 SASEGT. The CDR3 is CASSESLQGAARMEFF. The CDR3 nucleotides read TGTGCCAGCAGTGAAAGTTTGCAGGGGGCGGCCCGAATGGAGTTCTTC.

This sequence joins TRBV7-9 and TRBJ2-7, with 8 bases lining up with TRBD1. This CDR3 region has 13 residues. Losses at the gene ends were 3 bases for V and 5 bases for J; bases not matched to a gene: 3. Per germline, CDR1 SEHNR and CDR2 FQNEAQ (reference sequence). The CDR3 nucleotides read TGTGCCAGCAGCTTGCCGACAGGGGACGAGCAGTACTTC. It yields the protein CASSLPTGDEQYF.

The V gene is TRBV6-5, the J gene TRBJ2-7, with 8 bases identical to TRBD1. CDR1 is MNHEY, CDR2 SVGAGI, per germline. V was clipped by 5 bases and J by 3 bases; unmatched bases: 9. The CDR3 contains 15 residues. The CDR3 sequence: CASSGLTRGLYEQYV. CDR3 sequence (DNA): TGTGCCAGCAGTGGCCTGACCAGGGGGCTCTACGAGCAGTACGTC.

DNA for the CDR3: TGTGCCAGCAGCTTAGCGTTTGGGCTAGCGGGCGGGGATGAGCAGTTCTTC. It codes for CASSLAFGLAGGDEQFF. The chain is built from TRBV7-2 and TRBJ2-1; the match to TRBD2 covers 8 bases. There are 17 residues in the CDR3. Germline V gene sequence: CDR1 SGHTA, CDR2 FQGNSA. The V segment lost 0 bases and the J segment 8 bases; nucleotides outside the gene matches: 12.

In its sample, this clone was seen once. The J gene is TRBJ1-2, the V gene TRBV19; 7 bases fit TRBD1. The trim removed 6 bases at V and 4 bases at J, leaving 5 bases unmatched. Germline V gives CDR1 LNHDA, CDR2 SQIVND (reference sequence). This CDR3 spans 13 amino acids. CDR3 loop: CASSGTAVYGYTF. CDR3 in DNA: TGTGCCAGTAGCGGGACAGCAGTCTATGGCTACACCTTC.

The chain joins TRBV7-3 to TRBJ2-2; possible D gene TRBD1, 7 bases. The germline V and J ends were trimmed by 5 bases and 2 bases, with 15 bases remaining between them. CDR3 length: 16 residues. In germline, CDR1 is SGHTA, CDR2 FQGTGA. CDR3 in DNA: TGTGCCAGCAGCCAAGGAGGGGGCGGTAACACCGGGGAGCTGTTTTTT. It is translated as CASSQGGGGNTGELFF.

The chain links TRBV11-2 to TRBJ1-6; TRBD1 is a possible D gene (5 bases). The V gene's germline CDR1 is SGHAT and CDR2 FQNNGV. The CDR3 is made up of 16 amino acids. V was cut by 3 bases and J by 4 bases, with 13 bases left in between. The CDR3 region is CASSFGRDSYNSPLHF. The CDR3 nucleotides are TGTGCCAGCAGCTTCGGCAGGGATAGTTATAATTCACCCCTCCACTTT.

This chain links TRBV27 with TRBJ1-1; TRBD1 matches at 7 bases. Germline lookup yields CDR1 MNHEY and CDR2 SMNVEV (reference sequence). The CDR3 is made up of 14 amino acids. Trimming cost V 5 bases and J 4 bases; bases outside gene matches: 7. CDR3 sequence (DNA): TGTGCCAGCAGTACCCAGGGGGTCGGCACTGAAGCTTTCTTT. Its translation: CASSTQGVGTEAFF.

This clone occurred a few times. V usage is TRBV7-8 and J usage is TRBJ2-7; possibly TRBD1 for D (6 bases). Trimming cost V 2 bases and J 3 bases, with 11 bases left between them. CDR3 size: 14 residues. CDR1 is SGHVS and CDR2 is FQNEAQ in the germline V gene. The CDR3 DNA reads TGTGCCAGCAGCTTAACGGACAGAAGCTACGAGCAGTACTTC. This sequence encodes CASSLTDRSYEQYF.

The CDR3 here is CASSLRQGTTTEMNEQFF. The CDR3 region has the DNA TGTGCCAGCAGCCTCCGACAGGGTACCACGACAGAAATGAATGAGCAGTTCTTC. V is TRBV14 and J is TRBJ2-1; TRBD1 matches at 7 bases. The CDR3 has 18 residues. Germline values: CDR1 SGHDN, CDR2 FVKESK. Trimming at V came to 4 bases and at J to 7 bases, leaving 19 bases not matched to a gene.

This clone is a singleton in its sample. V is TRBV7-9 and J is TRBJ1-4; weak D call: TRBD1 (5 bases). V was pared by 0 bases and J by 6 bases, with 5 bases between. From germline, CDR1 is SEHNR and CDR2 FQNEAQ (reference sequence). The CDR3 is 13 residues long. CDR3: CASSLARDEKLFF. The CDR3 coding sequence is TGTGCCAGCAGCTTAGCCAGGGATGAAAAACTGTTTTTT.

The rearrangement uses TRBV4-2 and TRBJ1-6; weak D call: TRBD1 (6 bases). The V gene's germline CDR1 is LGHNA and CDR2 YNFKEQ. The CDR3 runs 16 residues. V lost 3 bases and J 13 bases, leaving 22 bases between the germline ends. CDR3 in DNA: TGTGCCAGCAGCCAGGGTCTTAGGGACATCAAGGACCCCCTCCACTTT. Protein: CASSQGLRDIKDPLHF.

Concerning this clone: Compared with germline, one end of the junction differs, possibly owing to a read error. J is TRBJ2-1 and V is TRBV15, with D possibly being TRBD2 (5 bases). Germline V lookup: CDR1 LNHNV, CDR2 YYDKDF (reference sequence). The CDR3 has 14 residues. Here the CDR3 reads CATSRVDSDNEQFF. Here the CDR3 DNA reads TGTGCCACCAGCAGAGTGGACTCCGACAATGAGCAGTTCTTC.